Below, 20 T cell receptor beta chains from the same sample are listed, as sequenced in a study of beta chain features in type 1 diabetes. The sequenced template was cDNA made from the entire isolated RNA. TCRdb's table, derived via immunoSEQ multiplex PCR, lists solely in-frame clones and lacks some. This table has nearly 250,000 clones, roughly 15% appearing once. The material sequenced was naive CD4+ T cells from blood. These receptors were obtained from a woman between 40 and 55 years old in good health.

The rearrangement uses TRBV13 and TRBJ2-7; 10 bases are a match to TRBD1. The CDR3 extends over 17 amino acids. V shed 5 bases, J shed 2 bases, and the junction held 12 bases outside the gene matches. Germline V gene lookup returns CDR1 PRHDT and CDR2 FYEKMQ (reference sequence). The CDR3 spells CASSPASDRGPAYEQYF. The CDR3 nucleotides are TGTGCCAGCAGCCCAGCTTCCGACAGGGGGCCCGCCTACGAGCAGTACTTC.

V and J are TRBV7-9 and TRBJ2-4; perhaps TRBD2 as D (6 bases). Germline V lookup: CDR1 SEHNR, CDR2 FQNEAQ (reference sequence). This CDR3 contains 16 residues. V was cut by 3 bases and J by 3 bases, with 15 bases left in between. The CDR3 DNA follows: TGTGCCAGCAGCTTGCCGGGACTCAAAGTCAAAAACATTCAGTACTTC. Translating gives CASSLPGLKVKNIQYF.

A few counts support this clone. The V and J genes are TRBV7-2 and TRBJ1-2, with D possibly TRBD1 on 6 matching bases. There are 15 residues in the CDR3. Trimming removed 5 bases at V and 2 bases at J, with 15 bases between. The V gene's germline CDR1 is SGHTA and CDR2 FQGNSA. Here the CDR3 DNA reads TGTGCCAGCAGCAAAACCAGGGGATCGAACTATGGCTACACCTTC. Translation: CASSKTRGSNYGYTF.

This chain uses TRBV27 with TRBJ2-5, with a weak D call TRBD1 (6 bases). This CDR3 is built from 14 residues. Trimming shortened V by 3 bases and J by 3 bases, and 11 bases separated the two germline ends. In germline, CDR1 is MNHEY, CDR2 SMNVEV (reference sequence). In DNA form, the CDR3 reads TGTGCCAGCAGTTTTAGGGGGACCAAAGAGACCCAGTACTTC. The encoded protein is CASSFRGTKETQYF.

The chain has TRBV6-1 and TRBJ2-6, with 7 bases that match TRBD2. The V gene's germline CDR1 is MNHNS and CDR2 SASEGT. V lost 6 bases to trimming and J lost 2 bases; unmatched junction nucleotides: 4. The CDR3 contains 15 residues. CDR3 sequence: CASRGGDAGANVLTF. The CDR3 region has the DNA TGTGCCAGCAGGGGGGGGGATGCTGGGGCCAACGTCCTGACTTTC.

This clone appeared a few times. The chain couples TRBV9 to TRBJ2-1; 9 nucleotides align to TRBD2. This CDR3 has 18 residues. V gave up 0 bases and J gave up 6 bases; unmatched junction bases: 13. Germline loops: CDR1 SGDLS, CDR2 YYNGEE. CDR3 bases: TGTGCCAGCAGCGTAGAGGGATGGAGCGGGGGGCATCGCAATGAGCAGTTCTTC. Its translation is CASSVEGWSGGHRNEQFF. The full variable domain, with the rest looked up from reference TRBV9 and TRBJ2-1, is DSGVTQTPKHLITATGQRVTLRCSPRSGDLSVYWYQQSLDQGLQFLIQYYNGEERAKGNILERFSAQQFPDLHSELNLSSLELGDSALYFCASSVEGWSGGHRNEQFFGPGTRLTVL.

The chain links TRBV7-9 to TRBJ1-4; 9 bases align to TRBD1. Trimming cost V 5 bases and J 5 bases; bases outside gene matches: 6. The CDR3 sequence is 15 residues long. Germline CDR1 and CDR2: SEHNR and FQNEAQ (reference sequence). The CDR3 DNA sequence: TGTGCCAGCAGCCCTGGGACAGGGCGGAATGAAAAACTGTTTTTT. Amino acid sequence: CASSPGTGRNEKLFF.

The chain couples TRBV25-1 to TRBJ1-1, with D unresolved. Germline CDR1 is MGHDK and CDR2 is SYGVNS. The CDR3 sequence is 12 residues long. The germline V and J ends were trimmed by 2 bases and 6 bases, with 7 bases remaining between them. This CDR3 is CASSEQVSEAFF. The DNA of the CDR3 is TGTGCCAGCAGTGAACAGGTTTCTGAAGCTTTCTTT.

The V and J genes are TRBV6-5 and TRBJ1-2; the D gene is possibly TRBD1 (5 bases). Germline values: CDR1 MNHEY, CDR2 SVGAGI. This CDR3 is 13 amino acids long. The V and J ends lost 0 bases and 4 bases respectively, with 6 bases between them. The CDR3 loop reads CASSYSQGYGYTF. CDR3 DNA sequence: TGTGCCAGCAGTTACTCGCAGGGCTATGGCTACACCTTC.

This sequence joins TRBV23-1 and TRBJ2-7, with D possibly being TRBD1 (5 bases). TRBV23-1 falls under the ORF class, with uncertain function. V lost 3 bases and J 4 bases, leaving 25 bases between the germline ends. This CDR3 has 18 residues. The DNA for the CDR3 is TGCGCCAGCAGTCAGCTTAGCCAGGGTTGGGCAGACAAATACGAGCAGTACTTC. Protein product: CASSQLSQGWADKYEQYF.

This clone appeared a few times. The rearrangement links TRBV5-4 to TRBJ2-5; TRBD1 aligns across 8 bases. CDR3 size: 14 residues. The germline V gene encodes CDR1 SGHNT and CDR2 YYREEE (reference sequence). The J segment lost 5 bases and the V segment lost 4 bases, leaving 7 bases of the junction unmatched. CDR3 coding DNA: TGTGCCAGCAGCATAGACAGGGGAAGGGAGACCCAGTACTTC. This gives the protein CASSIDRGRETQYF.

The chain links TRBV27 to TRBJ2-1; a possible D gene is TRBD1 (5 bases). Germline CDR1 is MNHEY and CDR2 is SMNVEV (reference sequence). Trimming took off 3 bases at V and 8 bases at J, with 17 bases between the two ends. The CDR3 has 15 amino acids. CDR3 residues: CASSLKTVLGDEQFF. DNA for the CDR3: TGTGCCAGCAGTTTGAAGACAGTCCTAGGCGATGAGCAGTTCTTC.

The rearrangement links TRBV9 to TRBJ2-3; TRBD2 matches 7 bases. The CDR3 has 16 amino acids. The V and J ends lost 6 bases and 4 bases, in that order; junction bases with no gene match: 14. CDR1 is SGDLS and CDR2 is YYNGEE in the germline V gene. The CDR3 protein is CASTQAGWSGPDTQYF. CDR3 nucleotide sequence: TGTGCCAGCACCCAAGCGGGATGGAGTGGTCCAGATACGCAGTATTTT.

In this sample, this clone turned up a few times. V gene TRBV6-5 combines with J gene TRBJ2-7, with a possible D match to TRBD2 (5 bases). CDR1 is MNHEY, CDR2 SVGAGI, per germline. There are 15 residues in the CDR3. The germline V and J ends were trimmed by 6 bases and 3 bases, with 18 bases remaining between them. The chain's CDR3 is CASRLVGGLVYEQYF. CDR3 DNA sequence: TGTGCCAGCAGGCTCGTAGGAGGCTTGGTCTACGAGCAGTACTTC.

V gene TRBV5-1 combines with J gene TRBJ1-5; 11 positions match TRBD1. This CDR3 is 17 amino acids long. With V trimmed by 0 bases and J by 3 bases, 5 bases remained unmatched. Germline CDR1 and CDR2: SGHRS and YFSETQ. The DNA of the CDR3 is TGCGCCAGCAGCTTGGATCCGGGACAGGGGGTCAATCAGCCCCAGCATTTT. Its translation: CASSLDPGQGVNQPQHF.

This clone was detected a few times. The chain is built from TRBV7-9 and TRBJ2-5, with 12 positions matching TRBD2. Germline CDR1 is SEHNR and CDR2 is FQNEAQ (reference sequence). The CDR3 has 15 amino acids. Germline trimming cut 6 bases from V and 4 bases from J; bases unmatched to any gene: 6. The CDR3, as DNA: TGTGCCAGCAGTCTAGCGGGGGGGCCGTTAGAGACCCAGTACTTC. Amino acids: CASSLAGGPLETQYF.

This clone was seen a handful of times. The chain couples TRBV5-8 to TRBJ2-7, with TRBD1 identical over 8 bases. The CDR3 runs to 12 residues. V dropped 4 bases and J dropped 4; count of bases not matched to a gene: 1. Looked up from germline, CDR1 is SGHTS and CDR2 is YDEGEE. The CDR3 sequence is CASSRTGYEQYF. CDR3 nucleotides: TGTGCCAGCAGCCGGACAGGGTACGAGCAGTACTTC.

Here the CDR3 reads CASSPWGGSDTQYF. CDR3 nucleotides: TGTGCCAGCAGCCCCTGGGGGGGGTCAGATACGCAGTATTTT. The V call is TRBV6-5, the J call TRBJ2-3; 7 nucleotides agree with TRBD2. After removal of 6 bases from V and 4 bases from J, the junction contained 7 bases not matched to a gene. Germline V gene data show CDR1 as MNHEY and CDR2 as SVGAGI. The CDR3 loop spans 14 amino acids.

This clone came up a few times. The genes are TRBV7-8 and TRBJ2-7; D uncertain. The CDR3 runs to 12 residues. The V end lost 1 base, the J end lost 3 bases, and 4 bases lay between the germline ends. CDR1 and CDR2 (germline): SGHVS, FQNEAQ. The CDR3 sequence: CASSLDHYEQYF. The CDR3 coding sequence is TGTGCCAGCAGCTTAGATCACTACGAGCAGTACTTC.

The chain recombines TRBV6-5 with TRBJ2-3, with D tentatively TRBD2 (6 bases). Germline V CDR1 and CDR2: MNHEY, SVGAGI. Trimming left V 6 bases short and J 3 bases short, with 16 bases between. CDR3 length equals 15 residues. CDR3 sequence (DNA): TGTGCCAGCAGCCTACTAGGGACTGAAACAGATACGCAGTATTTT. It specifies CASSLLGTETDTQYF.